This is a list of T cell receptor beta chains from one sample in a study of Graves' ophthalmopathy and Graves' hyperthyroidism. TCRdb ran MiXCR on the multiplex PCR reads and lists one entry per CDR3 protein. The table shows almost 750,000 distinct CDR3 sequences, with roughly 40% occurring only once. Sequencing used peripheral blood. The source is an adult man with Graves' ophthalmopathy. The CDR3 runs from the conserved cysteine through the conserved F or W. A D gene is named only where the DNA matches it firmly. Clone sizes are given selectively: once, few, many, or a class where the clone is expanded.

len	abundance	v_gene	j_gene	d_gene	CDR3aa	CDR3nt
14	NA	TRBV24-1	TRBJ1-5	TRBD1	CATRGTGWTQPQHF	TGTGCCACCAGGGGGACAGGGTGGACTCAGCCCCAGCATTTT
14	NA	TRBV15	TRBJ1-2	TRBD1	CPTTPRGTAYGYTF	TGTCCCACCACCCCAAGAGGGACAGCCTATGGCTACACCTTC
15	NA	TRBV9	TRBJ1-4	TRBD1	CASSASGQGGEKLFF	TGTGCCAGCAGCGCATCCGGACAGGGAGGTGAAAAACTGTTTTTT
13	few	TRBV27	TRBJ2-5	NA	CASSWGSRQTQYF	TGTGCCAGCAGTTGGGGGAGTCGTCAGACCCAGTACTTC
14	NA	TRBV20-1	TRBJ2-7	NA	CSASPDSFSYEQYF	TGCAGTGCTAGCCCTGACAGTTTCTCCTACGAGCAGTACTTC
16	few	TRBV7-2	TRBJ1-1	NA	CASSLRSYGDGPEAFF	TGCGCCAGCAGCCTTCGATCATATGGGGACGGCCCTGAAGCTTTCTTT
13	few	TRBV6-2/TRBV6-3	TRBJ2-7	NA	CASSYLQPYEQYF	TGTGCCAGCAGTTATTTACAGCCCTACGAGCAGTACTTC
13	few	TRBV20-1	TRBJ2-7	NA	CSARGSGSYEQYF	TGCAGTGCTAGAGGATCAGGGTCCTACGAGCAGTACTTC
16	many	TRBV10-3	TRBJ2-7	TRBD1	CAISDLVTGASYEQYF	TGTGCCATCAGTGACCTGGTGACAGGGGCCTCCTACGAGCAGTACTTC
16	many	TRBV10-3	TRBJ1-6	NA	CAIKDVTVSYNSPLHF	TGTGCCATCAAGGATGTTACGGTCTCCTATAATTCACCCCTCCACTTT
14	many	TRBV10-3	TRBJ1-3	NA	CATMTTDSGNTIYF	TGTGCCACCATGACGACAGACTCTGGAAACACCATATATTTT
16	NA	TRBV16	TRBJ1-3	NA	CASSQSGAQSGNTIYF	TGTGCCAGCAGCCAATCGGGGGCCCAATCTGGAAACACCATATATTTT
17	few	TRBV2	TRBJ2-7	NA	CASSLRSGAGLSYEQYF	TGTGCCAGCAGCTTACGTAGTGGTGCGGGCCTCTCCTACGAGCAGTACTTC
21	NA	TRBV24-1	TRBJ1-5	TRBD1	CASSLKGPGQGRVGGNQPQHF	TGTGCCAGCAGTTTAAAGGGACCTGGACAGGGTAGGGTAGGGGGCAATCAGCCCCAGCATTTT
13	many	TRBV19	TRBJ1-6	NA	CASSYRRDSPLHF	TGTGCCAGTAGTTACCGACGGGATTCACCCCTCCACTTT
16	NA	TRBV10-3	TRBJ2-3	NA	CAISESPRDSTDTQYF	TGTGCCATCAGTGAGTCGCCACGGGACAGCACAGATACGCAGTATTTT
16	NA	TRBV10-3	TRBJ1-4	TRBD1	CAISGTDRTGGEKLFF	TGTGCCATCAGTGGGACCGACCGGACAGGGGGTGAAAAACTGTTTTTT